This T cell receptor (beta chain) was sequenced for a study of tumour-infiltrating T cells in Burkitt lymphoma. Looking at the study overall: This cohort included all epidemiological subtypes of Burkitt lymphoma. Survival, overall and progression-free, tracked with productive clonality. Regarding the study as a whole: Several public clonotypes were shared across many Burkitt lymphoma patients.

With regard to this clone: The antigen is undetermined.

Sequenced by immunoSEQ multiplex PCR; TCRdb stores in-frame clones only, minus some. The sample records about 6,600 clones, 85% being singletons. The V gene's germline CDR1 is MDHEN and CDR2 SYDVKM. This CDR3 has 14 amino acids. Between the trimmed V and J ends, which lost 2 bases and 3 bases, there was a span of 10 bases. This chain joins TRBV28 and TRBJ1-1; the D gene is possibly TRBD1 (5 bases). Sequenced sample: tumor tissue. The TCR originated in a human donor with Burkitt lymphoma. The CDR3 sequence is CASSLPREDTEAFF. The CDR3 DNA reads as TGTGCCAGCAGTTTACCCAGGGAGGACACTGAAGCTTTCTTT.